This entry features one T cell receptor beta chain sequence. Profiling relied on immunoSEQ multiplex PCR, and the TCRdb table lists in-frame clones only, not all of them. This sample carries about 220,000 clones, 83% of them seen once, and the ten largest clones take 4.5% to 5%. This entry comes from a study of blood T cell repertoires in COVID-19. The CDR3 sequence is 16 residues long. CDR1 MNHEY and CDR2 SMNVEV come from the germline V gene (reference sequence). V lost 8 bases, J lost 6 bases, and 20 bases lay in between. The receptor comes from a woman in her fifties or sixties who had been exposed to COVID-19. This chain links TRBV27 with TRBJ1-6, with D tentatively TRBD1 (6 bases). The sample taken for sequencing was PBMCs or T cells enriched from blood (not recorded which). CDR3 region: CASSLEGEGTNSPLHF. As DNA, the CDR3 is TGTGCCAGCTCCTTAGAGGGGGAGGGGACTAATTCACCCCTCCACTTT.